This entry features one T cell receptor (beta chain) sequence. Its antigen is undetermined. CDR1 is LNHDA, CDR2 SQIVND, per germline (reference sequence). The CDR3 extends over 14 amino acids. Trimming cost V 7 bases and J 4 bases; bases outside gene matches: 8. MiXCR, applied by TCRdb to the reads, yields one record per CDR3 protein. The sample includes hundreds of thousands of distinct CDR3 sequences, under 40% seen only once; the top ten take 2.5% to 3.5%. This record belongs to a study of T cell repertoires in cytomegalovirus infection. Overall study: Both CMV infection and a matching HLA type were indicated by public TCR beta signatures.

Study outcomes and limitations: Dominating the ex vivo response were TCR beta clonotypes that were CMV-specific and HLA-C-restricted.

The origin of this receptor is a human donor in good health (CMV status not recorded). Some clones in this sample may be carry-over from other donors' samples. The chain combines TRBV19 with TRBJ2-5, with 8 bases matching TRBD2. Input material: PBMCs. The CDR3 reads CASNDGGAVETQYF. CDR3 DNA sequence: TGTGCCAGTAATGACGGGGGGGCCGTAGAGACCCAGTACTTC.